The 32 T cell receptor beta chains listed next were all sequenced from one sample in a study of blood T cell repertoires in COVID-19. Some clones are missing from TCRdb's copy, which holds only in-frame ones; the method was immunoSEQ multiplex PCR. The sample includes about 220,000 clones, over 75% of them seen just once. The sequencing input was PBMCs or T cells enriched from blood (not recorded which). Receptor source: an older woman who had recovered from COVID-19.

The chain recombines TRBV29-1 with TRBJ2-7, with D perhaps TRBD2 (6 bases). The CDR3 length is 16 residues. The V and J ends lost 8 bases and 2 bases respectively, with 25 bases between them. Germline loops: CDR1 SQVTM, CDR2 ANQGSEA. The CDR3 spells CSSLGGDGGPTYEQYF. The CDR3 region has the DNA TGCAGCTCCTTAGGAGGCGACGGGGGACCTACCTACGAGCAGTACTTC.

The chain recombines TRBV7-8 with TRBJ1-5; 7 bases fit TRBD1. The V gene end was trimmed by 4 bases and the J gene end by 6 bases; junction bases not matched to a gene: 9. Germline CDR1 and CDR2: SGHVS and FQNEAQ. The CDR3 loop spans 15 amino acids. This CDR3 reads CASSSRGQGSQPQHF. In DNA, the CDR3 is TGTGCCAGCAGCTCGAGGGGGCAGGGTAGTCAGCCCCAGCATTTT.

The chain recombines TRBV9 with TRBJ2-1; D remains unclear. Trimming cost V 0 bases and J 6 bases, with 13 bases left between them. Germline V gene sequence: CDR1 SGDLS, CDR2 YYNGEE. This CDR3 is built from 15 residues. The CDR3 loop is CASSVEPSPGNEQFF. CDR3 sequence (DNA): TGTGCCAGCAGCGTAGAGCCTTCCCCTGGCAATGAGCAGTTCTTC. The entire variable domain, with the rest obtained from reference TRBV9 and TRBJ2-1, is as follows: DSGVTQTPKHLITATGQRVTLRCSPRSGDLSVYWYQQSLDQGLQFLIQYYNGEERAKGNILERFSAQQFPDLHSELNLSSLELGDSALYFCASSVEPSPGNEQFFGPGTRLTVL.

This chain links TRBV6-5 with TRBJ2-7, with D maybe TRBD1 (5 bases). Germline-derived CDR1 and CDR2 are MNHEY and SVGAGI. The V end was cut by 4 bases, the J end by 0 bases, with 10 bases between. The CDR3 consists of 14 residues. The DNA of the CDR3 is TGTGCCAGCAGTTCGGCAGGGTTCTCCTACGAGCAGTACTTC. This encodes CASSSAGFSYEQYF.

This clone has just one count. CDR3 amino acids: CATSRGGQAYEQYF. DNA of the CDR3: TGTGCCACCAGCAGGGGAGGACAGGCCTACGAGCAGTACTTC. This chain connects TRBV15 to TRBJ2-7, with D possibly being TRBD1 (7 bases). CDR3 size: 14 residues. The V end lost 3 bases, the J end lost 2 bases, and 11 bases lay between the germline ends. The V gene's germline CDR1 is LNHNV and CDR2 YYDKDF (reference sequence).

For the CDR3, the DNA is TGTGCCAGCTCTCCTAGCGGGGACTACGAGCAGTACTTC. Residues: CASSPSGDYEQYF. This chain joins TRBV27 and TRBJ2-7, with TRBD2 matching 9 bases. Germline V gives CDR1 MNHEY, CDR2 SMNVEV (reference sequence). J was trimmed by 3 bases and V by 8 bases; bases with no gene match: 5. The CDR3 runs to 13 residues.

The rearrangement links TRBV14 to TRBJ2-5; unclear D gene. Germline CDR1 reads SGHDN; CDR2 reads FVKESK. The CDR3 runs to 13 residues. V gave up 2 bases and J gave up 5 bases, with 9 bases separating them. In DNA form, the CDR3 reads TGTGCCAGCAGCCAAAAGCCCAGGGAGACCCAGTACTTC. It yields the protein CASSQKPRETQYF.

The V gene is TRBV6-6, the J gene TRBJ1-2, with TRBD1 matching over 9 bases. Germline V gives CDR1 MNHNY, CDR2 SVGAGI (reference sequence). This CDR3 is built from 15 residues. V trimming: 4 bases; J trimming: 4 bases; junction bases outside the gene matches: 7. The CDR3 nucleotides are TGTGCCAGCAGTTCCCGGGACAGGGTGGGCTATGGCTACACCTTC. Amino acids: CASSSRDRVGYGYTF.

This chain connects TRBV19 to TRBJ2-1, with a tentative D call TRBD2 (6 bases). CDR1 LNHDA and CDR2 SQIVND come from the germline V gene (reference sequence). Trimming stripped 7 bases from V and 0 bases from J, with 22 bases between. The CDR3 loop spans 18 amino acids. The CDR3 bases are TGTGCCAGTACCCTAATCGCGGCGGGATCCCCCTCCTACAATGAGCAGTTCTTC. The encoded protein is CASTLIAAGSPSYNEQFF.

This clone has just a few counts. The chain joins TRBV14 to TRBJ1-1, with 7 bases matching TRBD1. Germline assignment: CDR1 SGHDN and CDR2 FVKESK. The ends lost 1 base at V and 1 base at J; junction bases unmatched: 9. The length of the CDR3 is 17 residues. The CDR3 coding sequence is TGTGCCAGCAGCCAAGGGCGTAGTTGGACAGGGAACACTGAAGCTTTCTTT. It yields the protein CASSQGRSWTGNTEAFF.

This CDR3 reads CASSLGTGVGEQYF. The DNA for the CDR3 is TGTGCCAGCAGCTTGGGGACAGGGGTAGGGGAGCAGTACTTC. The chain carries TRBV5-4 and TRBJ2-7; 9 nucleotides match TRBD1. Germline CDR1 and CDR2: SGHNT and YYREEE (reference sequence). The CDR3 spans 14 residues. The V gene end was trimmed by 0 bases and the J gene end by 7 bases; junction bases not matched to a gene: 5.

About this clone itself: This sample includes further DNA sequences coding for the same CDR3. This sequence joins TRBV27 and TRBJ1-5; 9 nucleotides agree with TRBD1. J lost 4 bases, V lost 6 bases, and 4 bases had no gene match. The CDR3 sequence is 14 residues long. Germline assignment: CDR1 MNHEY and CDR2 SMNVEV (reference sequence). This CDR3 is CASSLGTGNQPQHF. The CDR3 DNA follows: TGTGCCAGCAGCCTCGGGACAGGGAATCAGCCCCAGCATTTT.

This sequence joins TRBV27 and TRBJ2-7, with D hard to call. Germline CDR1 reads MNHEY; CDR2 reads SMNVEV (reference sequence). V lost 2 bases, J lost 1 base, and 6 bases lay in between. There are 13 residues in the CDR3. The CDR3 region has the DNA TGTGCCAGCAGTTTACAGGTTTCCTACGAGCAGTACTTC. Protein product: CASSLQVSYEQYF.

The genes are TRBV7-8 and TRBJ2-3; TRBD2 aligns across 9 bases. CDR1 and CDR2 (germline): SGHVS, FQNEAQ. The CDR3 runs to 15 residues. The V and J ends lost 2 bases and 5 bases, in that order; junction bases with no gene match: 5. CDR3 in DNA: TGTGCCAGCAGCTTAACTAGCGGGTCTTTAGATACGCAGTATTTT. Its protein product is CASSLTSGSLDTQYF.

The chain uses TRBV4-1 and TRBJ1-2; 10 nucleotides match TRBD1. After removal of 5 bases from V and 1 base from J, the junction contained 13 bases not matched to a gene. This CDR3 region has 18 residues. Germline CDR1 MGHRA, CDR2 YSYEKL. This chain's CDR3 is CASSERQGAPAYNYGYTF. CDR3 bases: TGCGCCAGCAGCGAGCGACAGGGGGCGCCGGCCTATAACTATGGCTACACCTTC.

The chain recombines TRBV7-2 with TRBJ2-1, with 9 bases fitting TRBD2. The J segment lost 7 bases and the V segment lost 0 bases, leaving 7 bases of the junction unmatched. The CDR3 sequence is 16 residues long. CDR1 SGHTA and CDR2 FQGNSA come from the germline V gene. CDR3 protein: CASSLASGGPGNEQFF. The CDR3 bases are TGTGCCAGCAGCTTAGCGAGCGGGGGGCCCGGAAATGAGCAGTTCTTC.

The table lists this clone with a few counts. The chain combines TRBV3-1 (or the pseudogene TRBV3-2) with TRBJ2-3; 10 bases agree with TRBD2. This CDR3 is built from 17 residues. Per germline, CDR1 LGHDT and CDR2 YNNKEL (reference sequence). V lost 0 bases, J lost 6 bases, and 9 bases stayed unmatched. The CDR3 nucleotides are TGTGCCAGCAGCCAAGAACTACTAGCGGGGACAGGCGATACGCAGTATTTT. Its translation: CASSQELLAGTGDTQYF.

The chain uses TRBV9 and TRBJ2-2; 9 bases are shared with TRBD2. Germline values: CDR1 SGDLS, CDR2 YYNGEE. The CDR3 has 16 amino acids. Trimming cost V 1 base and J 6 bases; bases outside gene matches: 7. The chain's CDR3 is CASSVFSGGPSGELFF. The CDR3 DNA is TGTGCCAGCAGCGTATTTAGCGGGGGCCCCTCCGGGGAGCTGTTTTTT.

The chain combines TRBV4-2 with TRBJ2-3; TRBD2 is a possible D gene (5 bases). This CDR3 has 18 amino acids. The germline V gene encodes CDR1 LGHNA and CDR2 YNFKEQ. V dropped 0 bases and J dropped 5 bases, with 21 bases sitting between them. CDR3 sequence: CASSQEPRLVTRGDTQYF. The DNA of the CDR3 is TGTGCCAGCAGCCAAGAACCCCGGCTAGTTACTAGAGGAGATACGCAGTATTTT.

This clone appeared a few times. V is TRBV30 and J is TRBJ1-1; tentative D call: TRBD1 (5 bases). Germline assignment: CDR1 GTSNPN and CDR2 SVGIG (reference sequence). The CDR3 is made up of 13 amino acids. V lost 2 bases, J lost 5 bases, and 12 bases lay in between. CDR3 region: CAWSTGGVTEAFF. The CDR3 coding sequence is TGTGCCTGGAGTACGGGGGGGGTTACTGAAGCTTTCTTT.

The chain links TRBV6-5 to TRBJ2-1, with 10 bases matching TRBD2. The ends lost 6 bases at V and 5 bases at J; junction bases unmatched: 7. The CDR3 runs to 15 residues. Germline CDR1 is MNHEY and CDR2 is SVGAGI. CDR3 DNA sequence: TGTGCCAGCAGACCCAGCGGGAGGGCCCACAATGAGCAGTTCTTC. Translation: CASRPSGRAHNEQFF.

This chain connects TRBV6-2 or TRBV6-3 to TRBJ2-1; D gene uncertain. Per germline, CDR1 MNHEY and CDR2 SVGEGT. The V gene lost 5 bases and the J gene lost 7 bases, with 6 bases spanning the gap. There are 11 residues in the CDR3. The CDR3 DNA follows: TGTGCCAGCAGTGTAATGAATGAGCAGTTCTTC. Encoded protein: CASSVMNEQFF.

For the CDR3, the DNA is TGTGCCAGCAGCCGTGTGAAGTCGGGAAGGAACACTGAAGCTTTCTTT. This translates into CASSRVKSGRNTEAFF. This chain connects TRBV7-3 to TRBJ1-1; D gene uncertain. The germline gives CDR1 SGHTA, CDR2 FQGTGA. V was clipped by 5 bases and J by 1 base, with 17 bases between them. The CDR3 loop spans 16 amino acids.

The chain employs TRBV3-1 (or the pseudogene TRBV3-2) and TRBJ2-3; TRBD2 might be the D (5 bases). This CDR3 is 12 amino acids long. Germline CDR1 reads LGHDT; CDR2 reads YNNKEL (reference sequence). V dropped 6 bases and J dropped 6 bases, with 10 bases sitting between them. CDR3 residues: CASSNSGDTQYF. CDR3 DNA sequence: TGTGCCAGCAGTAATTCGGGGGATACGCAGTATTTT.

This chain links TRBV21-1 with TRBJ2-1; the table's D call, TRBD1, was not checked against the DNA. TRBV21-1 represents a pseudogene. There are 16 residues in the CDR3. Here the CDR3 reads CASSKWGPCPYNEQFF. CDR3 nucleotides: TGTGCCAGCAGCAAATGGGGCCCATGTCCTTACAATGAGCAGTTCTTC.

J is TRBJ1-2 and V is TRBV18; 8 bases agree with TRBD1. The junction had 10 bases not matched to a gene; V was cut back by 3 bases and J by 7 bases. The germline gives CDR1 KGHSH, CDR2 LQKENI. This CDR3 comprises 15 residues. The CDR3 loop is CASSPSGTGFGGYTF. The CDR3 coding sequence is TGTGCCAGCTCACCCTCAGGGACAGGATTTGGTGGCTACACCTTC.

The chain couples TRBV6-5 to TRBJ2-7, with D tentatively TRBD2 (5 bases). The V end was cut by 7 bases, the J end by 3 bases, with 7 bases between. Germline V gives CDR1 MNHEY, CDR2 SVGAGI. There are 11 residues in the CDR3. Written as DNA, the CDR3 is TGTGCCAGCAAGGGAGTCTACGAGCAGTACTTC. Translated: CASKGVYEQYF.

This chain joins TRBV3-1 (or the pseudogene TRBV3-2) and TRBJ2-7; 7 bases agree with TRBD1. J gave up 3 bases and V 2 bases, and 4 bases lay outside the gene matches. The CDR3 totals 14 residues. CDR1 LGHDT and CDR2 YNNKEL come from the germline V gene (reference sequence). The CDR3 here is CASSQLRDSYEQYF. The DNA of the CDR3 is TGTGCCAGCAGCCAACTACGGGACAGCTACGAGCAGTACTTC.

The chain combines TRBV4-3 with TRBJ2-1; D perhaps matches TRBD1 (6 bases). This CDR3 spans 14 amino acids. The V end was cut by 4 bases, the J end by 4 bases, with 11 bases between. Germline V gene data show CDR1 as LGHNA and CDR2 as YSLEER. The CDR3 spells CASSLQGSYNEQFF. The CDR3 DNA is TGCGCCAGCAGCCTACAGGGTTCTTACAATGAGCAGTTCTTC.

The genes are TRBV27 and TRBJ2-6, with 7 nucleotides matching TRBD1. V was pared by 8 bases and J by 0 bases, with 10 bases of the junction left unmatched. Per germline, CDR1 MNHEY and CDR2 SMNVEV (reference sequence). This CDR3 spans 17 amino acids. The CDR3 sequence is CASPWDSPFSGANVLTF. The CDR3, as DNA: TGTGCCAGCCCGTGGGACAGCCCTTTCTCTGGGGCCAACGTCCTGACTTTC.

CDR3 nucleotides: TGTGCCAGTAGTATCTTGGGGGCGTTAAATGGCTACACCTTC. It is translated as CASSILGALNGYTF. J is TRBJ1-2 and V is TRBV19, with a weak D call TRBD1 (6 bases). The V end was cut by 3 bases, the J end by 6 bases, with 14 bases between. This CDR3 is built from 14 residues. Germline V CDR1 and CDR2: LNHDA, SQIVND (reference sequence).

The genes are TRBV12-3 or TRBV12-4 and TRBJ2-2; D uncertain. The CDR3 spans 13 residues. V lost 6 bases and J lost 2, with 7 bases in between. The CDR3 DNA is TGTGCCAGCAGCCAGACAAACACCGGGGAGCTGTTTTTT. Translation: CASSQTNTGELFF.